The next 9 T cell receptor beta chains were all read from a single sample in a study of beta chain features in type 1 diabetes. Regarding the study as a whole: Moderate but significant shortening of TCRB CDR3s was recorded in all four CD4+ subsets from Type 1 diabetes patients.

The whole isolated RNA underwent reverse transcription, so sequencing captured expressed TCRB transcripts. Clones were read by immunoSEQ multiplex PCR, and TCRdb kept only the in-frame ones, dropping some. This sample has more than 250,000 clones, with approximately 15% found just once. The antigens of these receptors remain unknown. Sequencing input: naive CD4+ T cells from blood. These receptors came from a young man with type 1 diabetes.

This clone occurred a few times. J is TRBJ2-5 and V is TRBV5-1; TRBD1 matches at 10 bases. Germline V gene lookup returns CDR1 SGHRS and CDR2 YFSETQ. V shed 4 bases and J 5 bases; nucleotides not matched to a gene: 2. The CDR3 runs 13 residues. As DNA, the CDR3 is TGCGCCAGCAGCGGGGGACAGGGGGAGACCCAGTACTTC. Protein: CASSGGQGETQYF. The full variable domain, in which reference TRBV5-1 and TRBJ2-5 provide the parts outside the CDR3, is KAGVTQTPRYLIKTRGQQVTLSCSPISGHRSVSWYQQTPGQGLQFLFEYFSETQRNKGNFPGRFSGRQFSNSRSEMNVSTLELGDSALYLCASSGGQGETQYFGPGTRLLVL.

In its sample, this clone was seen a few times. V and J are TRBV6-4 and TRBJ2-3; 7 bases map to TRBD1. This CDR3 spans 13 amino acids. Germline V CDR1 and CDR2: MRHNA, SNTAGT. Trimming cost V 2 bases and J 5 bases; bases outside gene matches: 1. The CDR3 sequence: CASSDRGQDTQYF. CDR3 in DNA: TGTGCCAGCAGTGACAGGGGGCAAGATACGCAGTATTTT.

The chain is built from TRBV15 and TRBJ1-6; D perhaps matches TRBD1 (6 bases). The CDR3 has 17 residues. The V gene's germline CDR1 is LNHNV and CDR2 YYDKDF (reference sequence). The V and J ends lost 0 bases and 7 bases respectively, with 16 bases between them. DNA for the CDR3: TGTGCCACCAGCAGAGAAAGGGGGAGGGGAGGGAATTCACCCCTCCACTTT. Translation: CATSRERGRGGNSPLHF.

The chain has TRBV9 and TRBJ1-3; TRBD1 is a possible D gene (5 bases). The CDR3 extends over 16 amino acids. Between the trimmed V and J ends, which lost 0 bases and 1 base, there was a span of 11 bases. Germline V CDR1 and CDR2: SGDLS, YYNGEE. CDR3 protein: CASSVAPGSSGNTIYF. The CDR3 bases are TGTGCCAGCAGCGTAGCCCCAGGGTCTTCTGGAAACACCATATATTTT.

In DNA, the CDR3 is TGTGCCAGCAGTTTTGCCGGGACAGGGGCCTACGAGCAGTACTTC. It specifies CASSFAGTGAYEQYF. The chain carries TRBV28 and TRBJ2-7; 10 nucleotides line up with TRBD1. From germline, CDR1 is MDHEN and CDR2 SYDVKM. This CDR3 contains 15 residues. Germline trimming cut 3 bases from V and 2 bases from J; bases unmatched to any gene: 4.

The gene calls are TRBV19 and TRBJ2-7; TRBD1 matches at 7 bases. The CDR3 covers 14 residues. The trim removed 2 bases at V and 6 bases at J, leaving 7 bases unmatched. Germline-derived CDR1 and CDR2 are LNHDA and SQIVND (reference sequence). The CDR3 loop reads CASSIKRGGGEQYF. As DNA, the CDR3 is TGTGCCAGTAGTATAAAGAGAGGGGGCGGCGAGCAGTACTTC.

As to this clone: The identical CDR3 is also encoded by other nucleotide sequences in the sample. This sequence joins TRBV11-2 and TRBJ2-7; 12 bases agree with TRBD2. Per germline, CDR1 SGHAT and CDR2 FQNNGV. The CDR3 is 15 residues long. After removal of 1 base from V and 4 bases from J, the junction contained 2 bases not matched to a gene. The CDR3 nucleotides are TGTGCCAGCAGCTTAGGACTAGCGGGAGTATACGAGCAGTACTTC. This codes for CASSLGLAGVYEQYF. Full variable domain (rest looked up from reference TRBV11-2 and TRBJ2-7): EAGVAQSPRYKIIEKRQSVAFWCNPISGHATLYWYQQILGQGPKLLIQFQNNGVVDDSQLPKDRFSAERLKGVDSTLKIQPAKLEDSAVYLCASSLGLAGVYEQYFGPGTRLTVT.

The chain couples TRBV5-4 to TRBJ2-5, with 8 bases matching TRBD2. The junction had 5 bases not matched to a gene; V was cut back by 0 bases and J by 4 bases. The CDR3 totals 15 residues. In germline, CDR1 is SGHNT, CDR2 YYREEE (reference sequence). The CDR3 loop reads CASSLAGGVGETQYF. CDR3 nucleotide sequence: TGTGCCAGCAGCTTGGCCGGGGGGGTGGGAGAGACCCAGTACTTC.

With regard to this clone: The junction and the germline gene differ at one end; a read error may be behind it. The CDR3 DNA reads as TGTGCCAGCAGCCTCATGGCGGGGAGTGACAATGAGCAGTTCTTC. Translating it yields CASSLMAGSDNEQFF. V is TRBV4-1 and J is TRBJ2-1, with D possibly being TRBD2 (6 bases). The V gene's germline CDR1 is MGHRA and CDR2 YSYEKL. The CDR3 extends over 15 amino acids.